This is a list of T cell receptor beta chains from one sample in a study of identical twins. TCRdb redid the calling of the 5' RACE reads with MiXCR, one entry per CDR3 protein. Of about 520,000 distinct CDR3 sequences detected, 20% to 25% appear once; the ten largest clones hold around 1%. This same sample was also part of a study on T cells expressing NK-cell markers.

Sequenced material: CD4+ T cells sorted from blood. The receptor source for this set is a woman aged 18-30 years in good health. CDR3s leave out the opening cysteine and the closing phenylalanine or tryptophan.

V gene	CDR3 protein
TRBV5-1	ASSHGQGRINEQF
TRBV6-5	ASSYEGGNSGLQETQY
TRBV7-2	ASSLVPPGVPWDTQY
TRBV6-1	ASSTGGDNSPLH
TRBV5-6	ASSFRQGKGEQF
TRBV18	ASSRDKGTYEQY
TRBV6-2/TRBV6-3	ASSFPPATSGDLHVETQY
TRBV12-3/TRBV12-4	ASSLGHNQPQH
TRBV7-3	ASSTYSAGGTDTQY
TRBV15	ATSRGNGAEETQY
TRBV10-3	AIGDRVNTEAF
TRBV20-1	SARAELAGRSTDTQY
TRBV10-3	AIINGNTIY
TRBV5-1	ASSSTGSAGELF
TRBV29-1	SLGQGAVNEQF
TRBV18	ASSPSTGTSEQY
TRBV20-1	SARIMRDTQY
TRBV10-3	AISTADSAETQY
TRBV19	ASKLLNTEAF
TRBV4-2	ASSQDLIGGLSYNEQF
TRBV5-6	ASTPPLRLYMNTEAF
TRBV12-3/TRBV12-4	ASSSGFGELF
TRBV5-1	ASSAQVDTQY
TRBV4-3	ASSKNPGAQETQY
TRBV5-6	ASSLGPGTHSTDTQY
TRBV15	ATSIPIRQVHTEAF
TRBV9	ASSVTGHPQETQY
TRBV12-3/TRBV12-4	ASTFLPSVGYSYNEQF
TRBV20-1	SAYSSGGGGFEQY
TRBV7-9	ASSSEFNYEQY
TRBV5-1	ASSMGSAEANYGYT
TRBV7-9	ASSRDPGTTKNIQY
TRBV20-1	SARDLRSYEQY
TRBV20-1	SARDLREFPKNIQY
TRBV15	ATSVRTGDEQY
TRBV9	ASSVGQGNTEAF
TRBV10-3	AISDVTSGSYEQY
TRBV5-1	ASSLGRAQETQY
TRBV12-3/TRBV12-4	ASNPGTGYNTEAF
TRBV5-1	ASSRGSGGNLGTDTQY
TRBV12-3/TRBV12-4	ASSLFWPVSGEQY
TRBV6-1	ASRWANNQPQH
TRBV6-5	ASSYARKAYEQY
TRBV9	ASSPIGLVGEQY
TRBV27	ATWGPRRGTDTQY